A selection of T cell receptor beta chains follows, all from one sample in a study of blood T cell repertoires in COVID-19. Profiling relied on immunoSEQ multiplex PCR, and the TCRdb table lists in-frame clones only, not all of them. Here the sample spans some 150,000 clones, around 86% being singletons. The specimen was peripheral blood. The origin of the receptors is a middle-aged man with active COVID-19. The CDR3 runs from the conserved cysteine through the conserved F or W. A D gene is named only where the DNA matches it firmly. For some rows the clone size is stated as once, few or many, or as a class when expanded; others skip it.

j_gene	abundance	d_gene	v_gene	CDR3nt	CDR3aa
TRBJ1-4	NA	TRBD1	TRBV19	TGTGCCAGTAGAGGAGGGGGCCGGGTGAGTGAAAAACTGTTTTTT	CASRGGGRVSEKLFF
TRBJ2-5	NA	NA	TRBV24-1	TGTGCCACCAGTGCCCCCCCAACAGGGCCTGTTGCCGACCAAGAGACCCAGTACTTC	CATSAPPTGPVADQETQYF
TRBJ1-1	NA	TRBD1	TRBV7-9	TGTGCCAGCAGCCGGGGACAGGTTAGCGCTGAAGCTTTCTTT	CASSRGQVSAEAFF
TRBJ1-1	few	NA	TRBV4-1	TGCGCCAGCAGCCAGCGCGTACAGGGTTGGGAAGCTTTCTTT	CASSQRVQGWEAFF
TRBJ1-5	NA	TRBD1	TRBV7-2	TGTGCCAGCAGCATCTACTCAGGGGGCGGTCAGCCCCAGCATTTT	CASSIYSGGGQPQHF
TRBJ2-7	NA	TRBD1	TRBV6-5	TGTGCCAGCAGTCGACAAGGGGGCGCCGAGCAGTACTTC	CASSRQGGAEQYF
TRBJ1-5	few	NA	TRBV6-5	TGTGCCAGCAGACCCACAGGGTTAGGCAATCAGCCCCAGCATTTT	CASRPTGLGNQPQHF
TRBJ2-1	NA	TRBD1	TRBV7-2	TGTGCCAGCAGCTTACAACAGGGGGGCAATGAGCAGTTCTTC	CASSLQQGGNEQFF
TRBJ1-2	NA	TRBD1	TRBV7-2	TGTGCCAGCAGCTCCCACGCCGGGACAGATCTCTATGGCTACACCTTC	CASSSHAGTDLYGYTF
TRBJ2-2	once	TRBD1	TRBV6-1	TGTGCCAGCAGCCGGGACAGGGGGACCGGGGAGCTGTTTTTT	CASSRDRGTGELFF
TRBJ2-5	NA	TRBD1	TRBV5-4	TGTGCCAGCAGCAAATCGACAGGGGGTGGAGAGACCCAGTACTTC	CASSKSTGGGETQYF
TRBJ1-1	NA	NA	TRBV3-1/TRBV3-2	TGTGCCAGCAGCCGGGGGGGGAACACTGAAGCTTTCTTT	CASSRGGNTEAFF
TRBJ2-3	NA	TRBD1	TRBV7-2	TGTGCCAGCAGCCCAGACAGGGCCACAGATACGCAGTATTTT	CASSPDRATDTQYF
TRBJ2-3	many	TRBD1	TRBV11-3	TGTGCCAGCAGCTTGACAGGGTCCACAGATACGCAGTATTTT	CASSLTGSTDTQYF
TRBJ2-2	NA	NA	TRBV10-1	TGCGCCAGCAGTACGCTTAGCGGCGGGGAGCTGTTTTTT	CASSTLSGGELFF
TRBJ1-2	few	NA	TRBV5-4	TGTGCCAGCAGCTTGGGCGGGGAGGGAGTCTATGGCTACACCTTC	CASSLGGEGVYGYTF
TRBJ2-1	NA	NA	TRBV7-3	TGTGCCAGCAGCTTAGGGTCCCGACAAGCCGATGAGCAGTTCTTC	CASSLGSRQADEQFF
TRBJ2-7	NA	NA	TRBV5-6	TGTGCCAGCAGCTACAGGGTTGGGGTTGGCGAGCAGTACTTC	CASSYRVGVGEQYF
TRBJ2-3	NA	NA	TRBV19	TGTGCCAGTAGCCCACGGAGGGATACGCAGTATTTT	CASSPRRDTQYF
TRBJ2-3	NA	TRBD1	TRBV5-1	TGCGCCAGCAGCATTTCAGGGGGTAGCACAGATACGCAGTATTTT	CASSISGGSTDTQYF
TRBJ1-1	NA	NA	TRBV30	TGTGCCTGGAGTGTAGGAGGGAGAACTGAAGCTTTCTTT	CAWSVGGRTEAFF
TRBJ1-5	NA	NA	TRBV30	TGTGCCTGGAGTGTATCCCGGGGGGGAGGTCAGCCCCAGCATTTT	CAWSVSRGGGQPQHF
TRBJ2-2	NA	NA	TRBV10-3	TGTGCCATCATACAGCCCGACACCGGGGAGCTGTTTTTT	CAIIQPDTGELFF
TRBJ1-3	NA	NA	TRBV6-6	TGTGCCAGCAGCCTAGAAACAGGGACTGGAAACACCATATATTTT	CASSLETGTGNTIYF